One TCR beta chain is described in this entry. Its antigen is unknown. These data are taken from a study of response to subunit inactivated influenza vaccine. Regarding the study as a whole: Seasonal influenza vaccination, on each occasion, was suggested by the authors to recruit few new T cells.

A single record per CDR3 protein comes from TCRdb applying MiXCR to the RT-PCR reads. The data contain some 500,000 distinct CDR3 sequences, about 25% of them seen just once; the ten biggest clones take up approximately 2%. The receptor's source is a man aged 50-59 years who received an inactivated influenza vaccine. This sample comprised CD4+ T cells sorted from PBMCs, obtained roughly 5 days after vaccination.

CDR3 sequence: CASSQGQRTEAFF. CDR3 DNA sequence: TGCGCCAGCAGCCAAGGACAACGCACTGAAGCTTTCTTT. The chain uses TRBV5-1 and TRBJ1-1; tentatively, D is TRBD1 (5 bases). Trimming cost V 4 bases and J 4 bases, with 11 bases left between them. Germline CDR1 is SGHRS and CDR2 is YFSETQ. This CDR3 is built from 13 residues.